Sequencing of this TCR beta chain was carried out in a study of CXCR3 chemokines and chemotherapy response in bladder cancer (dated by TCRdb to the early 2020s). For the wider study: The study examined whether intratumoral CXCR3 chemokine system activity predicted chemotherapy response in human bladder cancer.

Library preparation employed PCR. The sequencer was an Illumina HiSeq 2500. TCRdb ran its own pipeline on the public reads, namely fastp trimming at Q25 and MiXCR clone calling, and kept in-frame beta chains. Each CDR3 protein gets just one entry, which takes the most common genes and DNA from the rows behind it. The sample contains 1,500 to 2,000 distinct CDR3 sequences, 21% of them found a single time. Approximately 35% of the sample belongs to the ten largest clones. The sample holds a few counts of this clonotype. Its target antigen remains unknown. Within one base of it there is no much larger clone, and no base qualities were kept. This sample was gathered from a patient whose treatment included neoadjuvant chemotherapy. The TCR comes from a human donor with bladder cancer that did not respond to neoadjuvant chemotherapy.

The CDR3 region reads CASSKGQGRDEQFF. The DNA is TGCGCCAGCAGCAAGGGACAGGGGCGCGATGAGCAGTTCTTC. Recombination linked TRBV5-1 to TRBJ2-1; TRBD1 lines up with 10 middle nucleotides. V is cut back by 4 bases and J by 8 bases, with 6 bases in the junction unmatched. The CDR3 sequence holds 14 residues, the cysteine and phenylalanine included. The CDR3 DNA has 42 bases and is translated from base 1. From the germline V gene, CDR1 is SGHRS and CDR2 is YFSETQ.